The 12 T cell receptor beta chains in this list originate from one sample, sequenced in a study of shared clonotypes between healthy human individuals. Sequencing was performed with immunoSEQ multiplex PCR; in TCRdb, only in-frame clones are kept and a portion is missing. Altogether hundreds of thousands of clones are present, 74% being singletons, with the ten largest covering approximately 1.6%. Sequenced input: memory CD4+ T cells sorted from blood. Subset: CD45RA-negative fraction. The receptors derive from a young woman in good health.

The chain combines TRBV5-1 with TRBJ2-4; the match to TRBD1 covers 7 bases. Per germline, CDR1 SGHRS and CDR2 YFSETQ. This CDR3 comprises 17 residues. The V segment lost 0 bases and the J segment 3 bases; nucleotides outside the gene matches: 9. In nucleotides, the CDR3 is TGCGCCAGCAGCTTGGCCAAGGGGGCGCAGGGCAAAAACATTCAGTACTTC. Translating gives CASSLAKGAQGKNIQYF.

The chain recombines TRBV10-3 with TRBJ2-1; 7 bases are shared with TRBD2. Germline CDR1 ENHRY, CDR2 SYGVKD. The CDR3 consists of 16 residues. The V segment lost 4 bases and the J segment 2 bases; nucleotides outside the gene matches: 8. DNA of the CDR3: TGTGCCATCAGTGGCGACTCTAGCGGCACCTACAATGAGCAGTTCTTC. It encodes CAISGDSSGTYNEQFF.

V usage is TRBV2 and J usage is TRBJ2-5; 8 nucleotides match TRBD2. Germline V gene lookup returns CDR1 SNHLY and CDR2 FYNNEI. The CDR3 consists of 13 residues. V was pared by 7 bases and J by 5 bases, with 6 bases of the junction left unmatched. The CDR3 sequence is CASTGGRGETQYF. Here the CDR3 DNA reads TGTGCCAGCACGGGGGGGCGCGGGGAGACCCAGTACTTC.

V usage is TRBV7-3 and J usage is TRBJ2-4, with D possibly called TRBD1 or TRBD2 (5 bases each). Germline CDR1 reads SGHTA; CDR2 reads FQGTGA. The CDR3 has 15 amino acids. V was clipped by 1 base and J by 5 bases, with 12 bases between them. The CDR3 region has the DNA TGTGCCAGCAGCTTAAATCCCGGGACCCAAAACATTCAGTACTTC. Protein: CASSLNPGTQNIQYF.

This clone appeared many times. The rearrangement joins TRBV28 to TRBJ2-7; the D call may be TRBD1 or TRBD2 (6 bases each). V lost 5 bases and J 9 bases, leaving 20 bases between the germline ends. The CDR3 length is 14 residues. Germline values: CDR1 MDHEN, CDR2 SYDVKM. The CDR3 nucleotides read TGTGCCAGCAGTCTCTCTCCCGGGGGCCGGGGGCAGTACTTC. Its protein is CASSLSPGGRGQYF.

The chain couples TRBV10-3 to TRBJ2-2; no clear D. Per the germline V gene, CDR1 is ENHRY and CDR2 is SYGVKD. Between the trimmed V and J ends, which lost 4 bases and 5 bases, there was a span of 5 bases. The CDR3 extends over 12 amino acids. CDR3 bases: TGTGCCATCAGTGCAGAGACCGGGGAGCTGTTTTTT. This codes for CAISAETGELFF.

The chain combines TRBV15 with TRBJ2-5, with 7 bases that match TRBD1. CDR1 is LNHNV, CDR2 YYDKDF, per germline (reference sequence). CDR3 length equals 16 residues. The V and J ends lost 3 bases and 5 bases, in that order; junction bases with no gene match: 12. CDR3 sequence: CATSRGRTGGGETQYF. Here the CDR3 DNA reads TGTGCCACCAGCAGGGGCCGGACAGGCGGTGGTGAGACCCAGTACTTC. Combining the CDR3 with reference TRBV15 and TRBJ2-5 gives the whole variable domain DAMVIQNPRYQVTQFGKPVTLSCSQTLNHNVMYWYQQKSSQAPKLLFHYYDKDFNNEADTPDNFQSRRPNTSFCFLDIRSPGLGDTAMYLCATSRGRTGGGETQYFGPGTRLLVL.

The rearrangement joins TRBV6-5 to TRBJ2-5; D not certain. Germline CDR1 MNHEY, CDR2 SVGAGI. The CDR3 has 15 residues. Between the trimmed V and J ends, which lost 0 bases and 2 bases, there was a span of 10 bases. The CDR3 protein is CASSYSLPQQETQYF. The DNA of the CDR3 is TGTGCCAGCAGTTACTCCCTACCCCAGCAAGAGACCCAGTACTTC.

The chain couples TRBV14 to TRBJ2-7; a weak D match, TRBD1 (6 bases). V was clipped by 1 base and J by 6 bases, with 16 bases between them. Germline CDR1 is SGHDN and CDR2 is FVKESK. This CDR3 contains 15 residues. The CDR3 DNA follows: TGTGCCAGCAGCCAAGTCGGTGGGGGCCTTGGCGAGCAGTACTTC. Residues: CASSQVGGGLGEQYF.

This clone appeared a few times. The rearrangement links TRBV18 to TRBJ2-1, with a possible D match to TRBD2 (5 bases). CDR3 length equals 15 residues. In germline, CDR1 is KGHSH, CDR2 LQKENI. Trimming stripped 1 base from V and 6 bases from J, with 13 bases between. CDR3 amino acids: CASSPLSPGINEQFF. In nucleotides, the CDR3 is TGTGCCAGCTCACCACTCTCCCCGGGAATCAATGAGCAGTTCTTC.

This chain links TRBV19 with TRBJ2-1, with 13 bases aligning to TRBD2. The trim removed 7 bases at V and 6 bases at J, leaving 6 bases unmatched. CDR1 and CDR2 from the germline V gene are LNHDA and SQIVND (reference sequence). This CDR3 has 15 residues. CDR3: CASKKTSGRFNEQFF. As DNA, the CDR3 is TGTGCCAGTAAAAAGACTAGCGGGAGGTTCAATGAGCAGTTCTTC.

This chain joins TRBV2 and TRBJ2-7; 11 bases line up with TRBD2. J was trimmed by 7 bases and V by 6 bases; bases with no gene match: 11. From germline, CDR1 is SNHLY and CDR2 FYNNEI. The CDR3 is 15 residues long. The CDR3 coding sequence is TGTGCCAGCAGCTTCGGGACTAGCGGTATGGGGGAGCAGTACTTC. Protein product: CASSFGTSGMGEQYF.